The clone carrying this T cell receptor (beta chain) was counted a single time. Its antigen is not identified. This sample is part of a study of T cell responses to AZD1222 COVID-19 vaccine. The length of the CDR3 is 12 residues. Per germline, CDR1 KGHDR and CDR2 SFDVKD. V was clipped by 9 bases and J by 4 bases; unmatched bases: 3. Study-level findings and limits: Spike-specific TCR repertoires showed rising breadth and depth after two AZD1222 doses. Repertoire collection took place solely once the T cell response had peaked. Baseline testing showed seropositivity in only a handful of AZD1222 recipients. Donors were mostly white British, more females; clonal diversity possibly underestimated.

Assay used: immunoSEQ multiplex PCR; TCRdb lists only in-frame clones, some missing. The table records about 130,000 clones, approximately 85% of them present only once. The source material was peripheral blood, sampled on day 0 of AZD1222 vaccination. This TCR derives from an adult in good health. V is TRBV24-1 and J is TRBJ2-3, with 7 bases that match TRBD2. The CDR3 protein is CATQRDSDTQYF. CDR3 DNA: TGTGCCACCCAGCGGGATTCAGATACGCAGTATTTT.